The present T cell receptor beta chain was sequenced within a study of a mutant IDH1 vaccine in newly diagnosed glioma. Study-wide context: Sex distribution of treated patients was about 62% male and about 38% female; mean age was around 40 years.

Sequencing was performed with immunoSEQ multiplex PCR; in TCRdb, only in-frame clones are kept and a portion is missing. The repertoire has about 54,000 clones, around four fifths of them found once; the top ten carry approximately 4.5%. The table lists this clone with a few counts. Its target is not known. Time point of the sample: week 35, safety follow-up. Alongside topical imiquimod, each dose of vaccine comprised 300 ug of mutant IDH1 20-mer peptide. Germline V gene lookup returns CDR1 SGHDN and CDR2 FVKESK. With 6 bases clipped from V and 7 bases from J, the junction kept 16 bases outside the gene matches. This CDR3 is 17 amino acids long.

The sequence was obtained from a woman aged 18-29 years with glioma. The chain uses TRBV14 and TRBJ2-2; 8 nucleotides line up with TRBD2. The input for sequencing was PBMCs, taken from a glioma patient whose treatment included an IDH1 peptide vaccine. DNA of the CDR3: TGTGCCAGCAGTCCAATCGAACGACGACTAGCGCGCGGGGAGCTGTTTTTT. As protein: CASSPIERRLARGELFF. The full variable domain, in which reference TRBV14 and TRBJ2-2 provide the parts outside the CDR3, is EAGVTQFPSHSVIEKGQTVTLRCDPISGHDNLYWYRRVMGKEIKFLLHFVKESKQDESGMPNNRFLAERTGGTYSTLKVQPAELEDSGVYFCASSPIERRLARGELFFGEGSRLTVL.